This T cell receptor beta chain is drawn from a study of blood T cell repertoires in COVID-19. TCRdb's table, derived via immunoSEQ multiplex PCR, lists solely in-frame clones and lacks some. The table lists 140,000 to 150,000 clones, more than 80% of them singletons. V shed 8 bases and J shed 0 bases, with 7 bases lying between them. Germline assignment: CDR1 SNHLY and CDR2 FYNNEI. The CDR3 runs 12 residues. Participants were placed into cohorts based on the clinical history they reported. Sequencing was carried out using PBMCs or T cells enriched from blood (not recorded which). The chain combines TRBV2 with TRBJ2-5; weak D call: TRBD2 (6 bases). The sequence came from a man between 50 and 59 years old who had recovered from COVID-19. The CDR3: CASGGNQETQYF. The CDR3 DNA is TGTGCCAGCGGGGGGAACCAAGAGACCCAGTACTTC.